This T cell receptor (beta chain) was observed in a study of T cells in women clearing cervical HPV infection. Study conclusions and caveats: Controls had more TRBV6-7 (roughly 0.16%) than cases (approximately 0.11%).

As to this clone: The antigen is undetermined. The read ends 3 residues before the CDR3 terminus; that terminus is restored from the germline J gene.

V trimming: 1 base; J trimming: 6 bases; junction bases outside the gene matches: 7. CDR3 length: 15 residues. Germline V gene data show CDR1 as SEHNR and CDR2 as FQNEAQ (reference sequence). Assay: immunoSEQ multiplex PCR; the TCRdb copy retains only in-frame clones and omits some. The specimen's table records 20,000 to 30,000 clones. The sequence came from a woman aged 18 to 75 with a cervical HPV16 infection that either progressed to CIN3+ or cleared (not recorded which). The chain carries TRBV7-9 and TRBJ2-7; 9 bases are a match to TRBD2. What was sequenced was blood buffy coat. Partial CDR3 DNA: TGTGCCAGCAGCTTAGGTGGTAGCGGGAGTTCCGAG. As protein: CASSLGGSGSSE. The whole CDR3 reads CASSLGGSGSSEQYF.